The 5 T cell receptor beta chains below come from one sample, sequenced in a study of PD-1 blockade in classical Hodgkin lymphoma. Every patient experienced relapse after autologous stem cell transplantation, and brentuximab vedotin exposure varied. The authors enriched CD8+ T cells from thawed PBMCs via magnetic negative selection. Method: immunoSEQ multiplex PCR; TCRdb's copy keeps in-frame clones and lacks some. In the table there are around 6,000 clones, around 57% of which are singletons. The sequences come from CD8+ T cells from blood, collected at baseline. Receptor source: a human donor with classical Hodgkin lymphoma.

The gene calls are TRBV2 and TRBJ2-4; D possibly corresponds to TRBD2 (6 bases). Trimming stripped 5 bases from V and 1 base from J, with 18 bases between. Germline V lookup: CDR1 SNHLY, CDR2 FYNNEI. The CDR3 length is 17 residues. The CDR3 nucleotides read TGTGCCAGCAGTAACCGGGACCCCGGAGGGGCCAAAAACATTCAGTACTTC. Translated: CASSNRDPGGAKNIQYF.

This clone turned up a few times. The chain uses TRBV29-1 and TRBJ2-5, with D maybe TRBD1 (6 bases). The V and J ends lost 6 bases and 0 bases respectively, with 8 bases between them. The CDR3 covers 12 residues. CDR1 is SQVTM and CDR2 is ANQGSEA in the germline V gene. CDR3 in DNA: TGCAGCGTCTGGACAGACCAAGAGACCCAGTACTTC. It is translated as CSVWTDQETQYF.

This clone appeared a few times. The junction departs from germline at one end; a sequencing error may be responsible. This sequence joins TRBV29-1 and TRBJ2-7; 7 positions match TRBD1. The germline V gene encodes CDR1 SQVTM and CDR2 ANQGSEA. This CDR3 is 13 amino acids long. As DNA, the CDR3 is TGCAGCGTGGAAGACAGGGTTGATTACGAGCAGTACTTC. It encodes CSVEDRVDYEQYF.

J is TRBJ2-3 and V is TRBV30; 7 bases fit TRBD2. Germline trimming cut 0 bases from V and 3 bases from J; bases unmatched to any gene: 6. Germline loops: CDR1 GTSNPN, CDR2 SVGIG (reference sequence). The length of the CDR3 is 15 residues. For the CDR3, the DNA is TGTGCCTGGAGTGTGGGTCTAGCGGCTACAGATACGCAGTATTTT. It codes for CAWSVGLAATDTQYF.

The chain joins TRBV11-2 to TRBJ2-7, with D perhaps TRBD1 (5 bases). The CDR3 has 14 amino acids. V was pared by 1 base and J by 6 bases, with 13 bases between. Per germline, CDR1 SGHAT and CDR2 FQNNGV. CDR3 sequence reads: CASSLGQGWFEQYF. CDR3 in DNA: TGTGCCAGCAGCTTAGGGCAGGGTTGGTTCGAGCAGTACTTC. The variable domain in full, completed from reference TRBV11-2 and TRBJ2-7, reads EAGVAQSPRYKIIEKRQSVAFWCNPISGHATLYWYQQILGQGPKLLIQFQNNGVVDDSQLPKDRFSAERLKGVDSTLKIQPAKLEDSAVYLCASSLGQGWFEQYFGPGTRLTVT.